The TCR beta chain under discussion was sequenced for a study of shared clonotypes between healthy human individuals. Turning to this clone: Antigen unknown.

The CDR3 totals 14 residues. Deletions cut 0 bases from V and 7 bases from J, with 13 bases between. Germline V CDR1 and CDR2: GTSNPN, SVGIG (reference sequence). General observations from the study: Donors were few, which limited the genetic and exposure-history diversity represented.

Sequencing was performed with immunoSEQ multiplex PCR; in TCRdb, only in-frame clones are kept and a portion is missing. The data hold some 500,000 clones, with 90% to 97% observed a single time. The source material was naive CD4+ T cells sorted from blood. Subset reported: CD45RA+ positively selected. This chain connects TRBV30 to TRBJ1-5, with D possibly being TRBD1 (6 bases). This TCR derives from a woman under 40 in good health. The CDR3 here is CAWSVGGQGQPQHF. The CDR3 nucleotides are TGTGCCTGGAGTGTAGGGGGGCAGGGACAGCCCCAGCATTTT.